This TCR beta chain was retrieved from a study of Ad26.COV2.S vaccination and SARS-CoV-2 variants. Study information: Ad26.COV2.S was injected intramuscularly once or twice, 56 days apart. Study observations and caveats: The study found similar non-spike TCR breadth in vaccine and placebo recipients. Analyses that measured TCR breadth and depth may have underestimated total T cell responses.

Turning to this clone: Its antigen is undetermined.

The protocol was immunoSEQ multiplex PCR, while the TCRdb copy is restricted to in-frame clones and leaves out a portion. The data show some 400,000 clones, 70% to 90% seen once. The CDR3 sequence is 12 residues long. V was cut by 3 bases and J by 7 bases, with 10 bases left in between. CDR1 SGHRS and CDR2 YFSETQ come from the germline V gene. Sample treatment: about 20 received Ad26.COV2.S at low or high dose, single or two shots; roughly five received placebo; per-sample allocation not given. Vaccine and placebo recipients were sampled on day 63 after the first injection. Built on an Ad26 vector, the vaccine expressed Wuhan-strain SARS-CoV-2 spike.

The chain combines TRBV5-1 with TRBJ1-1; the D gene is possibly TRBD1 (6 bases). This material consisted of peripheral blood, taken in a trial of Ad26.COV2.S vaccine versus placebo. The clonotype originates from a person aged 18-65 years who received the Ad26.COV2.S COVID-19 vaccine or a placebo. Written as DNA, the CDR3 is TGCGCCAGCAGCTCTCAGGGGTTTGAAGCTTTCTTT. Its protein is CASSSQGFEAFF.